The 21 T cell receptor beta chains below come from one sample, sequenced in a study of blood T cell repertoires in COVID-19. Measured with immunoSEQ multiplex PCR; TCRdb has only the in-frame clones, and not every one. The top ten clones hold about a tenth of a sample with fewer than 400,000 clones, just under 90% of them seen once. Sequences were obtained from PBMCs or T cells enriched from blood (not recorded which). These receptors were obtained from a woman aged 45-65 years who had recovered from COVID-19.

This chain connects TRBV29-1 to TRBJ2-3; 9 bases are a match to TRBD2. V lost 1 base to trimming and J lost 3 bases; unmatched junction nucleotides: 8. Germline values: CDR1 SQVTM, CDR2 ANQGSEA. This CDR3 comprises 16 residues. CDR3 in DNA: TGCAGCGTTGAAGGTCCTAGCGGGGACACTACAGATACGCAGTATTTT. Protein sequence: CSVEGPSGDTTDTQYF.

The chain uses TRBV7-2 and TRBJ1-6; TRBD1 might be the D (6 bases). Trimming cost V 5 bases and J 5 bases, with 13 bases left between them. From germline, CDR1 is SGHTA and CDR2 FQGNSA. This CDR3 has 15 residues. The DNA for the CDR3 is TGTGCCAGCAGCGATGGACAGCGAGATAATTCACCCCTCCACTTT. Its translation is CASSDGQRDNSPLHF. Full variable domain (missing parts from reference TRBV7-2 and TRBJ1-6): GAGVSQSPSNKVTEKGKDVELRCDPISGHTALYWYRQSLGQGLEFLIYFQGNSAPDKSGLPSDRFSAERTGGSVSTLTIQRTQQEDSAVYLCASSDGQRDNSPLHFGNGTRLTVT.

The CDR3 is CAISTGLRYNEQFF. The CDR3 DNA sequence: TGTGCCATCAGTACAGGGTTGCGGTACAATGAGCAGTTCTTC. V is TRBV10-3 and J is TRBJ2-1; TRBD1 might be the D (6 bases). V was pared by 5 bases and J by 4 bases, with 12 bases between. The CDR3 consists of 14 residues. Germline V gene lookup returns CDR1 ENHRY and CDR2 SYGVKD.

The V call is TRBV2, the J call TRBJ1-5, with 9 bases identical to TRBD1. This CDR3 has 14 amino acids. Trimming cost V 9 bases and J 7 bases; bases outside gene matches: 10. The germline CDR1 and CDR2 sequences are SNHLY and FYNNEI. DNA for the CDR3: TGTGCCAGTCGGGACAGGGAACCGGGGCAGCCCCAGCATTTT. Residues: CASRDREPGQPQHF.

This clone occurred once. This chain connects TRBV20-1 to TRBJ2-3; 8 nucleotides line up with TRBD2. Germline assignment: CDR1 DFQATT and CDR2 SNEGSKA (reference sequence). The CDR3 length is 17 residues. V was clipped by 3 bases and J by 2 bases; unmatched bases: 13. The CDR3 region is CSASAVGSGGITDTQYF. As DNA, the CDR3 is TGCAGTGCTAGTGCGGTTGGGAGCGGGGGAATCACAGATACGCAGTATTTT.

This chain joins TRBV28 and TRBJ1-4, with unresolved D. Germline V gene sequence: CDR1 MDHEN, CDR2 SYDVKM. CDR3 length: 12 amino acids. Deletions cut 10 bases from V and 6 bases from J, with 12 bases between. The CDR3 is CATRHEYEKLFF. The CDR3 nucleotides are TGTGCCACCAGGCATGAGTATGAAAAACTGTTTTTT.

This clone was detected once. V usage is TRBV7-2 and J usage is TRBJ2-1; weak D call: TRBD1 (5 bases). CDR1 is SGHTA, CDR2 FQGNSA, per germline. The CDR3 has 15 amino acids. The ends were cut back, 5 bases at V and 3 bases at J, with 14 bases in the middle. The CDR3 DNA follows: TGTGCCAGCAGCCCCCAAGGGGCTAGCTACAATGAGCAGTTCTTC. Its translation: CASSPQGASYNEQFF.

To note about this clone: One end of the junction varies from germline; a read error may be responsible. The gene calls are TRBV5-1 and TRBJ1-1; D ambiguous. This CDR3 is built from 11 residues. The germline V gene has CDR1 SGHRS and CDR2 YFSETQ. The CDR3 sequence is CASSLEGIRAF. Written as DNA, the CDR3 is TGCGCCAGCAGCTTAGAGGGAATTCGGGCCTTT.

CDR3 coding DNA: TGTGCCAGCACCCGGGATGGTGACGAGCAGTACTTC. Encoded protein: CASTRDGDEQYF. V gene TRBV6-5 combines with J gene TRBJ2-7; maybe TRBD2 (5 bases). V was pared by 7 bases and J by 5 bases, with 12 bases between. This CDR3 is built from 12 residues. The germline CDR1 and CDR2 sequences are MNHEY and SVGAGI.

The rearrangement joins TRBV6-5 to TRBJ2-3; D is possibly TRBD2 (5 bases). CDR3 size: 16 residues. Trimming shortened V by 0 bases and J by 6 bases, and 16 bases separated the two germline ends. CDR1 is MNHEY and CDR2 is SVGAGI in the germline V gene. CDR3 loop: CASSYSAGWRWDTQYF. The CDR3 DNA follows: TGTGCCAGCAGTTACTCTGCCGGATGGAGGTGGGATACGCAGTATTTT.

The V and J genes are TRBV5-5 and TRBJ2-1, with D perhaps TRBD2 (6 bases). Trimming removed 4 bases from V and 4 bases from J, with 18 bases in between. Looked up from germline, CDR1 is SGHKS and CDR2 is YYEKEE (reference sequence). The CDR3 runs to 16 residues. The CDR3 loop reads CASSPSPREEYNEQFF. For the CDR3, the DNA is TGTGCCAGCAGCCCATCGCCTAGGGAGGAATACAATGAGCAGTTCTTC.

V is TRBV30 and J is TRBJ2-7, with a possible D match to TRBD2 (7 bases). Trimming stripped 2 bases from V and 3 bases from J, with 14 bases between. Looked up from germline, CDR1 is GTSNPN and CDR2 is SVGIG (reference sequence). This CDR3 has 14 amino acids. The CDR3 DNA reads as TGTGCCTGGAGTCCGGGGGGCCTCATCTACGAGCAGTACTTC. Residues: CAWSPGGLIYEQYF.

V usage is TRBV10-3 and J usage is TRBJ1-2; 8 bases map to TRBD1. CDR3 length: 13 residues. J lost 7 bases, V lost 10 bases, and 11 bases had no gene match. CDR1 is ENHRY, CDR2 SYGVKD, per germline. The CDR3 is CATPTGTGGGYTF. The CDR3 DNA is TGTGCCACCCCAACCGGGACAGGAGGTGGCTACACCTTC.

CDR3 sequence (DNA): TGTGCCAGCAGGGCGGGACAGGTCGTACCCTACACCTTC. It yields the protein CASRAGQVVPYTF. V is TRBV6-5 and J is TRBJ1-2, with 8 bases lining up with TRBD1. V trimming: 6 bases; J trimming: 10 bases; junction bases outside the gene matches: 10. CDR3 size: 13 residues. In germline, CDR1 is MNHEY, CDR2 SVGAGI.

The table lists this clone with a few counts. V is TRBV7-9 and J is TRBJ1-6; no reliable D call. CDR1 SEHNR and CDR2 FQNEAQ come from the germline V gene (reference sequence). V was cut by 5 bases and J by 7 bases, with 12 bases left in between. The CDR3 is made up of 14 amino acids. This CDR3 is CASSETGENSPLHF. CDR3 nucleotide sequence: TGTGCCAGCAGCGAAACCGGGGAGAATTCACCCCTCCACTTT.

This clone showed up just a few times. The chain recombines TRBV25-1 with TRBJ2-3, with 9 bases lining up with TRBD2. The junction had 4 bases not matched to a gene; V was cut back by 2 bases and J by 1 base. The CDR3 runs 16 residues. Looked up from germline, CDR1 is MGHDK and CDR2 is SYGVNS. CDR3 region: CASSEGGGGGTDTQYF. CDR3 nucleotides: TGTGCCAGCAGTGAAGGGGGCGGGGGGGGCACAGATACGCAGTATTTT.

The chain couples TRBV9 to TRBJ1-4; TRBD1 aligns across 9 bases. The CDR3 is 15 amino acids. CDR1 is SGDLS and CDR2 is YYNGEE in the germline V gene. Germline trimming cut 0 bases from V and 8 bases from J; bases unmatched to any gene: 5. DNA for the CDR3: TGTGCCAGCAGCGTAGCCGGGACAGGGTCAGAAAAACTGTTTTTT. Translated, it gives CASSVAGTGSEKLFF.

The J gene is TRBJ2-7, the V gene TRBV2, with D maybe TRBD1 (6 bases). V was clipped by 4 bases and J by 7 bases, with 17 bases between them. Germline CDR1 reads SNHLY; CDR2 reads FYNNEI. This CDR3 comprises 14 residues. CDR3 residues: CASSAKWGPGEQYF. For the CDR3, the DNA is TGTGCCAGCAGTGCGAAGTGGGGGCCGGGGGAGCAGTACTTC.

This chain connects TRBV3-1 (or the pseudogene TRBV3-2) to TRBJ1-2; 7 positions agree with TRBD1. CDR1 and CDR2 (germline): LGHDT, YNNKEL (reference sequence). J lost 7 bases, V lost 4 bases, and 18 bases had no gene match. The CDR3 runs to 17 residues. CDR3 bases: TGTGCCAGCAGCCTACTCCGGACAGGTTACTGGTCCGGTGGCTACACCTTC. This gives the protein CASSLLRTGYWSGGYTF.

The chain is built from TRBV19 and TRBJ1-4; D unresolved. The V and J ends lost 10 bases and 8 bases respectively, with 11 bases between them. This CDR3 contains 11 residues. Per the germline V gene, CDR1 is LNHDA and CDR2 is SQIVND (reference sequence). CDR3 residues: CATESGEKLFF. CDR3 in DNA: TGTGCCACCGAGAGCGGCGAAAAACTGTTTTTT.

The rearrangement joins TRBV5-1 to TRBJ2-1; TRBD2 agrees at 9 bases. Germline CDR1 and CDR2: SGHRS and YFSETQ. The CDR3 has 17 residues. The V segment lost 3 bases and the J segment 4 bases; nucleotides outside the gene matches: 11. The CDR3 here is CASSSLPLAGAYNEQFF. The CDR3 bases are TGCGCCAGCAGCTCCCTCCCCTTAGCGGGGGCTTACAATGAGCAGTTCTTC.